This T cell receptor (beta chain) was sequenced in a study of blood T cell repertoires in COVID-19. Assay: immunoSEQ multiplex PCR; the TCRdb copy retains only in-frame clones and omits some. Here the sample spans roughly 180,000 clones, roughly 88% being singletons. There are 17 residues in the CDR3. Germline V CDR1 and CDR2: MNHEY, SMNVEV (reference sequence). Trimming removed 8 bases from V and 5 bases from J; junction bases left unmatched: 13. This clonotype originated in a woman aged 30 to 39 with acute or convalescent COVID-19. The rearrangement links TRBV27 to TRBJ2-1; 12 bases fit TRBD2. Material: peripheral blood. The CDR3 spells CASSIVASGRGDNEQFF. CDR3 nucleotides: TGTGCCAGCTCAATAGTGGCTAGCGGGAGGGGAGACAATGAGCAGTTCTTC.